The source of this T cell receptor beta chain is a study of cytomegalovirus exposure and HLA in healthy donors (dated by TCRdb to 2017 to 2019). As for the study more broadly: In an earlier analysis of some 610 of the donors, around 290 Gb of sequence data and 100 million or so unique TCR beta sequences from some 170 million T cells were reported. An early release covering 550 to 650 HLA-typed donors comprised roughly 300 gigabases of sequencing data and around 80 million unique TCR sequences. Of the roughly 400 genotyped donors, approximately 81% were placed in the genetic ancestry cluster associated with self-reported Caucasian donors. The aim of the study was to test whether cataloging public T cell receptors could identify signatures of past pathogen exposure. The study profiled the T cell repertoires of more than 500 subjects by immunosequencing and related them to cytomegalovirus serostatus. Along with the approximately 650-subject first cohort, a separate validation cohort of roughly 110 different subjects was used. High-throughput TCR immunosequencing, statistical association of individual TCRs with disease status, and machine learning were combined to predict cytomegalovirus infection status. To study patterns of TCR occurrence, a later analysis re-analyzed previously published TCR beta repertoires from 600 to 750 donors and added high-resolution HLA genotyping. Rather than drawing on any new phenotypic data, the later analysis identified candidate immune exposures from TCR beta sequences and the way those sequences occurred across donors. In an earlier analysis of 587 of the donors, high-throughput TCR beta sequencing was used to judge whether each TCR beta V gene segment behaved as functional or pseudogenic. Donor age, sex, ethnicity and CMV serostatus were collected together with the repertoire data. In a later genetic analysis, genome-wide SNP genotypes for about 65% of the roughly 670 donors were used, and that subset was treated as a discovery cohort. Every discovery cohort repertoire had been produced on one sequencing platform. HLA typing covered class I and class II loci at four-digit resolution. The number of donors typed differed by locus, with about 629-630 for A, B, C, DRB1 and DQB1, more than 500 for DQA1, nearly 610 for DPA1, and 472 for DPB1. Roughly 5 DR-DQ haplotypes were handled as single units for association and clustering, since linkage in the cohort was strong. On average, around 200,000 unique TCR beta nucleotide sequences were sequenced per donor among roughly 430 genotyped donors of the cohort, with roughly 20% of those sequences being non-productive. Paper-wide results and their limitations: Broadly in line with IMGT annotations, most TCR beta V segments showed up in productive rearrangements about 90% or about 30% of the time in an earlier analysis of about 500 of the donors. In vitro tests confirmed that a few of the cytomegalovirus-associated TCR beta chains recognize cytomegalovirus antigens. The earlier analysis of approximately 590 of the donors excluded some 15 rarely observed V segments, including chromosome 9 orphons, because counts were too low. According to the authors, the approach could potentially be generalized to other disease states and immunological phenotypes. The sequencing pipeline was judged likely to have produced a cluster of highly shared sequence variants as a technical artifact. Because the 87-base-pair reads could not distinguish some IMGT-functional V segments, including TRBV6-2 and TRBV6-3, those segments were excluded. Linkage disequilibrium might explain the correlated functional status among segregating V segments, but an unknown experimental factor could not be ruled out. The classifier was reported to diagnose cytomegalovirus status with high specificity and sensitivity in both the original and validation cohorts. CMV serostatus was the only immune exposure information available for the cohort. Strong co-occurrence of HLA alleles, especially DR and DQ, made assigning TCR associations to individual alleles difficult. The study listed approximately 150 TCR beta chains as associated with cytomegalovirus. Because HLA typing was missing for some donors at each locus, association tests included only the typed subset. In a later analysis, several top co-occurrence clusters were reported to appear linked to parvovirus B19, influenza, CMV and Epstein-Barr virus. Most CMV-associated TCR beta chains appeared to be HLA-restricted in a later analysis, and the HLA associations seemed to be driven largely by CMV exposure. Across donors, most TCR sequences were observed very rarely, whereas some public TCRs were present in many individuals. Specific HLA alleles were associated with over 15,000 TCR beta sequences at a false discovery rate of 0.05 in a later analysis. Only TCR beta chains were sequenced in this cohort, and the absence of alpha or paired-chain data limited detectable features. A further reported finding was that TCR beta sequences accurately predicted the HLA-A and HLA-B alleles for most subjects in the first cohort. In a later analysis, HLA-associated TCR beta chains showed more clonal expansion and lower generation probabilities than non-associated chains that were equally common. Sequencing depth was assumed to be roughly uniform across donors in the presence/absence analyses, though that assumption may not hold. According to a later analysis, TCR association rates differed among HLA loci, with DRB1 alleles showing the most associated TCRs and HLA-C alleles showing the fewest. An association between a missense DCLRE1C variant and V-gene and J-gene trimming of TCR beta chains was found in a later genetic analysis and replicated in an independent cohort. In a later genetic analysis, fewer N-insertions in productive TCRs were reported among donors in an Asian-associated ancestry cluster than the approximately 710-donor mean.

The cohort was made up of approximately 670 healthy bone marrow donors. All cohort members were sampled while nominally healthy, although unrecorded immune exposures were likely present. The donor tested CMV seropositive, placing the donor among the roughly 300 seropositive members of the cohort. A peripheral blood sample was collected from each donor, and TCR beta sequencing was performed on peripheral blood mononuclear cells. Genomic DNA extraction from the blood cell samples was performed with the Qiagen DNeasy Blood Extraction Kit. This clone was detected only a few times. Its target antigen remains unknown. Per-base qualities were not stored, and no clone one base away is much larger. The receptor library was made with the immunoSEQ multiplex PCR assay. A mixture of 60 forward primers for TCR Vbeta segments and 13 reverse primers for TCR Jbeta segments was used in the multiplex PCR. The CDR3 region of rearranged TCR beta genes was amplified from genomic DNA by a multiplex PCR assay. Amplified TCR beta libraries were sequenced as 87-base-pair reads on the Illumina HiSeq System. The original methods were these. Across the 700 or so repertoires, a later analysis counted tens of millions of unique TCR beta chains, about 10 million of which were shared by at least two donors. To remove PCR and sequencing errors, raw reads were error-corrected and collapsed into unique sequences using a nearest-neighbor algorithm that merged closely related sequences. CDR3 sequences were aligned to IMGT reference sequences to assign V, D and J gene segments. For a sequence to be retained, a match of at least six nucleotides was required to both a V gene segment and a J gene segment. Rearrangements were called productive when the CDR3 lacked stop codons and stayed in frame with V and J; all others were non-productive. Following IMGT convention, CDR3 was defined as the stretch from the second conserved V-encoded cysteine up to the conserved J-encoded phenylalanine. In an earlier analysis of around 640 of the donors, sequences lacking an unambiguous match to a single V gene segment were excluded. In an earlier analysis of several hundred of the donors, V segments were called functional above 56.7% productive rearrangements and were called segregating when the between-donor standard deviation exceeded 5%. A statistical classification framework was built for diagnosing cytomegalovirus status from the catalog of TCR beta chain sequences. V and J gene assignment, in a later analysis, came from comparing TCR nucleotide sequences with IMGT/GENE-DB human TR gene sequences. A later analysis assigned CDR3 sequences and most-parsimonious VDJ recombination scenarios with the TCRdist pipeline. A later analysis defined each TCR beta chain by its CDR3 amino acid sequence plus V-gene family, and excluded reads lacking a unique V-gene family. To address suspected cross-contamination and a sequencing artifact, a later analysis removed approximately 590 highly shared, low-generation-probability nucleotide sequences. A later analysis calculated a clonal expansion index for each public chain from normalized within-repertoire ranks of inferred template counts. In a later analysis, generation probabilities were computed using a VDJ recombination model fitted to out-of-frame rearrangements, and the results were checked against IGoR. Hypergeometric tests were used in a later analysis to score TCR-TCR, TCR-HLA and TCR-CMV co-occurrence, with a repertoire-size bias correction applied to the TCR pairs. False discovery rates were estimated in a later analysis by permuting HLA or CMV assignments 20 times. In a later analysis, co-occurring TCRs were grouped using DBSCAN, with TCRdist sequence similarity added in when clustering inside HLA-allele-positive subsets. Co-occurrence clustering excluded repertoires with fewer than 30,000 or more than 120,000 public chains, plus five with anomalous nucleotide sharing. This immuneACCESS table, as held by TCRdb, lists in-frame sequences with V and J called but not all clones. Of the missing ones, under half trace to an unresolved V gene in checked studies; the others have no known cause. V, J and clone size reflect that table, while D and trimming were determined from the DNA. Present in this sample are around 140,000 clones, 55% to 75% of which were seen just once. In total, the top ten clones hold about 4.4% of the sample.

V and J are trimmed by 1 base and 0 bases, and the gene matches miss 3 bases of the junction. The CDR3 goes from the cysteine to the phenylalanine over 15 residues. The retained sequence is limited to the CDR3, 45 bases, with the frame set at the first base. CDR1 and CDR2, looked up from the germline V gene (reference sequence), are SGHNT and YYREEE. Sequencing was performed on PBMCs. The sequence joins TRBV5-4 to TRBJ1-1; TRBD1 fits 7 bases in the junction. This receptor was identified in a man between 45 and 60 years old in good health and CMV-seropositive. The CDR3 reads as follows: CASSLRDRLNTEAFF. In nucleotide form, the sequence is TGTGCCAGCAGCTTGCGGGACAGACTGAACACTGAAGCTTTCTTT.